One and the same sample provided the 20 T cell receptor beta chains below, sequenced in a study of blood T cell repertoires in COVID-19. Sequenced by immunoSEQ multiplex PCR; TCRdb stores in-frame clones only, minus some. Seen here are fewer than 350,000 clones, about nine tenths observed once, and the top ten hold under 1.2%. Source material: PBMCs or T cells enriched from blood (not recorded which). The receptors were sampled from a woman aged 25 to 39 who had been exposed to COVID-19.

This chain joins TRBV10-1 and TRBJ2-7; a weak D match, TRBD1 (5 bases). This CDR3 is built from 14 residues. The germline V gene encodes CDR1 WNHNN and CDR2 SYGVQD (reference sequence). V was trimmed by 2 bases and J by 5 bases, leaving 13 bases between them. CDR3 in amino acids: CASSEDSIADEQYF. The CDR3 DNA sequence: TGCGCCAGCAGTGAGGACAGTATTGCTGACGAGCAGTACTTC.

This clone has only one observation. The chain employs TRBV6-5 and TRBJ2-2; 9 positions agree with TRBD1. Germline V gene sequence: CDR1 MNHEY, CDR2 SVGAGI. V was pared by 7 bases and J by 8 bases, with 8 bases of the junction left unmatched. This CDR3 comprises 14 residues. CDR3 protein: CASNVQGAQGELFF. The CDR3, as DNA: TGTGCCAGCAACGTACAGGGGGCGCAAGGGGAGCTGTTTTTT.

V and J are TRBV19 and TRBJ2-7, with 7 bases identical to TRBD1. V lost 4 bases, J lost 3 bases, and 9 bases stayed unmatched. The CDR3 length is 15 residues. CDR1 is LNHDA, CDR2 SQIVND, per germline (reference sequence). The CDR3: CASSTPTGSHYEQYF. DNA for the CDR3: TGTGCCAGTAGTACGCCGACAGGGTCTCACTACGAGCAGTACTTC.

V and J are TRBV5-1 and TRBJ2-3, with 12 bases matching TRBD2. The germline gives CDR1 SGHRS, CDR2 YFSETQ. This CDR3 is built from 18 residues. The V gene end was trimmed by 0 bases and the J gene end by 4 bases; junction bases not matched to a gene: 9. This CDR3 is CASSLALAGGHGADTQYF. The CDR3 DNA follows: TGCGCCAGCAGCTTGGCGCTAGCGGGAGGGCACGGTGCAGATACGCAGTATTTT.

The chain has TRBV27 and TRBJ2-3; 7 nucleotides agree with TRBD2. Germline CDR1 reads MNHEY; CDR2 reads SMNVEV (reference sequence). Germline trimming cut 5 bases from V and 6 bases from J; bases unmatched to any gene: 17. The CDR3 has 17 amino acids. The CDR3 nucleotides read TGTGCCAGCAGTGTTACCCGTCGGGGGAGGGCCACTGATACGCAGTATTTT. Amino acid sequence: CASSVTRRGRATDTQYF.

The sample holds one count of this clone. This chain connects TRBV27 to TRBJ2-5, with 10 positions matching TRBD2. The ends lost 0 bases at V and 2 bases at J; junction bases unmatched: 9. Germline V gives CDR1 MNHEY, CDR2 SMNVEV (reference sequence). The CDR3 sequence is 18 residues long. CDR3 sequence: CASSLSARTSGRQETQYF. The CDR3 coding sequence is TGTGCCAGCAGTTTATCGGCCAGGACTAGCGGACGGCAAGAGACCCAGTACTTC.

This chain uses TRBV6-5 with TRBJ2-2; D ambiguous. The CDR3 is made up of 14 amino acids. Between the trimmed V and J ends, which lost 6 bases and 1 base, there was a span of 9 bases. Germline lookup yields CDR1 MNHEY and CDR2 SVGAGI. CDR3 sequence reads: CASSSHRNTGELFF. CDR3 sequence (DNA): TGTGCCAGCAGCTCACACAGGAACACCGGGGAGCTGTTTTTT.

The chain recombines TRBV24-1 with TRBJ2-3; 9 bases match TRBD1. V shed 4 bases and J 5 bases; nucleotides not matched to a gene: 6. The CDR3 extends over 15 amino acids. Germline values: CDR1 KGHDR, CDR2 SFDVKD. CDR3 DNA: TGTGCCACCAGTGACCCGGGACAGGGAGTAGATACGCAGTATTTT. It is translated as CATSDPGQGVDTQYF.

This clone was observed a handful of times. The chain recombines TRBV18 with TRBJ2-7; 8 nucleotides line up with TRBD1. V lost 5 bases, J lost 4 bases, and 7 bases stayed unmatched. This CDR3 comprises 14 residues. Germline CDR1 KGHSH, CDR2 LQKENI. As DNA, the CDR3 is TGTGCCAGCTCAACCCAGACAGGGGTGTACGAGCAGTACTTC. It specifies CASSTQTGVYEQYF.

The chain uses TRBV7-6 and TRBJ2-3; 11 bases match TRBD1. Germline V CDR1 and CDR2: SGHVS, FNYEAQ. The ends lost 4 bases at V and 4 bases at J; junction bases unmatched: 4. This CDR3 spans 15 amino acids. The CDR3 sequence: CASSYPGQGADTQYF. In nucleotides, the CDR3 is TGTGCCAGCAGCTATCCGGGACAGGGGGCAGATACGCAGTATTTT.

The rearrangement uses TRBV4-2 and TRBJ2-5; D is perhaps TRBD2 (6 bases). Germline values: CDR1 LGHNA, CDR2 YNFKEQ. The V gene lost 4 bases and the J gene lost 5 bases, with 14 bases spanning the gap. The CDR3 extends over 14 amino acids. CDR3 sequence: CASSLRTGGETQYF. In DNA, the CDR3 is TGTGCCAGCAGCCTGAGGACCGGAGGGGAGACCCAGTACTTC.

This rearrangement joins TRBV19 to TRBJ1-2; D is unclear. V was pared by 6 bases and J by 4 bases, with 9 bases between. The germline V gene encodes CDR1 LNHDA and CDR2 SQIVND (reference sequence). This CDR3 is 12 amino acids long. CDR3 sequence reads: CASRREAYGYTF. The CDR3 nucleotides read TGTGCCAGTAGGAGGGAAGCCTATGGCTACACCTTC.

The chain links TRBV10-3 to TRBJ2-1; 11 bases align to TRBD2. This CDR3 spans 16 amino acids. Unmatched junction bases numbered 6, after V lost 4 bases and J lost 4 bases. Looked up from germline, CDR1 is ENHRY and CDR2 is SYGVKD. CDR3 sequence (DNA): TGTGCCATCAGTGTTCCGGGACTAGCGGAATACAATGAGCAGTTCTTC. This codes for CAISVPGLAEYNEQFF.

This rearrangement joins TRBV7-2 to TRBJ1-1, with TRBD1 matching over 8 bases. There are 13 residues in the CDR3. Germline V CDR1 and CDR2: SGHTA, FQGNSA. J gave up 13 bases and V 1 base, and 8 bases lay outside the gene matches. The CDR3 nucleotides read TGTGCCAGCAGCTTAGTGAGGACAGGGCAAGATTTCTTT. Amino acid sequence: CASSLVRTGQDFF.

CDR3 nucleotide sequence: TGTGCCACCAGTGATGCGACAAGTAACTATGGCTACACCTTC. The encoded protein is CATSDATSNYGYTF. The chain combines TRBV24-1 with TRBJ1-2, with D uncertain. CDR1 and CDR2 (germline): KGHDR, SFDVKD. Trimming removed 3 bases at V and 1 base at J, with 8 bases between. This CDR3 contains 14 residues.

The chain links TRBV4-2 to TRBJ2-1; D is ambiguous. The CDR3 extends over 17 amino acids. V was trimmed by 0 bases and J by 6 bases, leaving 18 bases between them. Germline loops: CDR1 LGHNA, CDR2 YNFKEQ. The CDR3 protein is CASSQDLRASGSNEQFF. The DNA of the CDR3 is TGTGCCAGCAGCCAAGATCTGAGAGCGTCTGGTAGCAATGAGCAGTTCTTC.

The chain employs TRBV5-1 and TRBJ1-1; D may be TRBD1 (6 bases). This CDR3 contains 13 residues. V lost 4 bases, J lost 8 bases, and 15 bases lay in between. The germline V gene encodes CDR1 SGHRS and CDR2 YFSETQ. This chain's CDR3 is CASSASDTGEAFF. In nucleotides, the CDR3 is TGCGCCAGCAGCGCAAGCGATACAGGGGAAGCTTTCTTT.

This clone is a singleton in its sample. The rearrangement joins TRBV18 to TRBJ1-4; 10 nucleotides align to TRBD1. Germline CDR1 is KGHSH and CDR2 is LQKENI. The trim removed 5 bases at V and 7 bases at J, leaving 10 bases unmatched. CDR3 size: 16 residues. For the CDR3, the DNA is TGTGCCAGCTCATCCCTCCCGGGACAGGGGAGTGAAAAACTGTTTTTT. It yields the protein CASSSLPGQGSEKLFF. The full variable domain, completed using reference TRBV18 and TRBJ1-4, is NAGVMQNPRHLVRRRGQEARLRCSPMKGHSHVYWYRQLPEEGLKFMVYLQKENIIDESGMPKERFSAEFPKEGPSILRIQQVVRGDSAAYFCASSSLPGQGSEKLFFGSGTQLSVL.

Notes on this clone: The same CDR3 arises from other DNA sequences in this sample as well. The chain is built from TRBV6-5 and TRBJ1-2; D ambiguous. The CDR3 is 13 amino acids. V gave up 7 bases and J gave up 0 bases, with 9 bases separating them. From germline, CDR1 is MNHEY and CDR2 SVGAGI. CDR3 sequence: CASKGGANYGYTF. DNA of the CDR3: TGTGCCAGCAAGGGAGGCGCTAACTATGGCTACACCTTC.

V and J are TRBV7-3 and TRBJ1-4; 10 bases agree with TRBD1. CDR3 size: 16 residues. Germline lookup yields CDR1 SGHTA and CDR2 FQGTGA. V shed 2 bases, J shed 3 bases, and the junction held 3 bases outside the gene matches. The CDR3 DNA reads TGTGCCAGCAGCTTAGGGACAGGGGCGGCTAATGAAAAACTGTTTTTT. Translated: CASSLGTGAANEKLFF.